This section outlines one TCR beta chain sequence together with its context. This sample was included in a study of blood T cell repertoires in COVID-19. Assay: immunoSEQ multiplex PCR; the TCRdb copy retains only in-frame clones and omits some. The sample records under 250,000 clones, 85% being singletons. Sequenced material: PBMCs or T cells enriched from blood (not recorded which). The TCR originated in a woman aged 45-60 years with acute COVID-19.

The CDR3 DNA reads TGTGCCAGCAGCTTAATACCAGGGCAGGGGACTGAAGCTTTCTTT. This translates into CASSLIPGQGTEAFF. The chain recombines TRBV7-8 with TRBJ1-1; weak D call: TRBD1 (6 bases). Trimming took 2 bases from V and 5 from J, leaving 15 bases between them. The CDR3 extends over 15 amino acids. Germline V lookup: CDR1 SGHVS, CDR2 FQNEAQ.